The clone carrying this T cell receptor (beta chain) was detected only a few times. Germline assignment: CDR1 SGHDT and CDR2 YYEEEE. V shed 4 bases and J shed 6 bases, with 14 bases lying between them. This CDR3 has 14 residues. The sample is drawn from a study of CD8+ T cells in alopecia areata. Following extraction, RNA underwent reverse transcription to cDNA, which served as the sequencing template. The protocol was immunoSEQ multiplex PCR, while the TCRdb copy is restricted to in-frame clones and leaves out a portion. This sample has about 110,000 clones, with 50% to 60% found just once. This sequence joins TRBV5-6 and TRBJ2-4; possibly TRBD1 or TRBD2 for D (5 bases each). The TCR originated in a human donor with alopecia areata. Sequencing was performed on NKG2D-low CD8+ T cells sorted from blood. CDR3 nucleotide sequence: TGTGCCAGCAGCCAGGGACCTTCGGGAAACATTCAGTACTTC. Translated, it gives CASSQGPSGNIQYF.